A selection of T cell receptor beta chains follows, all from one sample in a study of T cells in Graves' hyperthyroidism and ophthalmopathy. TCRdb re-analysed the multiplex PCR reads in MiXCR, keeping a single row per CDR3 protein. Here the sample spans 700,000 to 950,000 distinct CDR3 sequences, over 35% being singletons. Sequenced sample: blood. All receptors derive from a woman aged 40 to 49 with Graves' hyperthyroidism. CDR3s include the opening cysteine and the closing phenylalanine or tryptophan. Clone size is not always given. Where it is, it says once, few, many or a class for expanded clones.

>TRBV6-6|many|17
CASKPSTQGGVSTEAFF
>TRBV20-1|few|15
CSAPSANPPSYEQYF
>TRBV29-1|-|13
CSVVRATNTEAFF
>TRBV7-2|many|13
CASSSRAQRGYTF
>TRBV10-2|-|15
CASSESGTPNQPQHF
>TRBV9|few|15
CTSSAGTVSNQPQHF
>TRBV7-9|-|15
CASSLASGTGQMAFF
>TRBV27|few|13
CASSSGSMAPLHF
>TRBV10-2|many|14
CASSEPGTGREQYF
>TRBV11-3|-|20
CASSLDRWGAKSSGANVLTF
>TRBV20-1|-|13
CSARKDGKETQYF
>TRBV19|many|14
CASSTGVGNQPQHF
>TRBV20-1|many|14
CSASAFSGAETQYF
>TRBV7-8|-|13
CASSQGTTDTQYF
>TRBV19|few|11
CASSIDTSLHF
>TRBV5-1|few|15
CASSLGSGMNTEAFF
>TRBV15|-|17
CATSRFRDGATLYGYTF
>TRBV11-2|-|15
CASSLSLQGFYGYTF
>TRBV10-3|many|13
CAISGGHLYEQYF
>TRBV19|-|12
CASSAVGKEAFF
>TRBV11-1|-|15
CASSYAVRGYYEQYF
>TRBV10-3|many|17
CAISESRWEGGWNGYTF
>TRBV7-2|-|15
CASSLETGGAYGYTF
>TRBV4-3|-|16
CASSQDPGLNSYEQYF
>TRBV7-6|once|17
CASSPRGRRVSGNTIYF
>TRBV11-2|-|12
CASSRRGVGYTF
>TRBV7-2|-|15
CASSSDSGRANEQYF
>TRBV6-6|-|11
CASRRRTEAFF
>TRBV10-2|few|18
CASSGPRGSSLPDRELFF
>TRBV7-6|many|13
CASSLVSAGTQYF
>TRBV7-8|many|14
CASSKGVRDTEAFF
>TRBV20-1|-|12
CSASRGQSSYTF
>TRBV13|few|16
CASSLLSGGNTGELFF
>TRBV12-3/TRBV12-4|-|14
CASSFRETGYGYTF
>TRBV10-3|-|17
CASYHWGGVGVRAEAFF
>TRBV13|many|13
CASSLEIVPLDTF
>TRBV7-2|-|13
CASSSGRDEKLFF
>TRBV10-3|once|16
CAISESNRPGSGELFF
>TRBV12-3/TRBV12-4|-|14
CASHVGRDSGELFF
>TRBV7-2|-|16
CASSFGRGGSGNTIYF
>TRBV15|-|17
CATSREGWRSARNTIYF
>TRBV12-3/TRBV12-4|-|16
CASSSPRAGATYEQYF
>TRBV24-1|-|13
CASSGGQVDGYTF
>TRBV7-8|many|17
CASSHPYTGGRNSPLHF
>TRBV4-3|-|15
CASSHGPEGAGGYTF
>TRBV28|few|14
CATHRLAGIYEQYF
>TRBV7-2|-|15
CASSFVFSGRFEQYF
>TRBV20-1|many|14
CSARIGFPMETQYF
>TRBV6-6|-|14
CASSYSRETYEQYF
>TRBV10-3|-|15
CAITAQSASGETQYF
>TRBV10-2|-|15
CASTATSGSNDEQFF
>TRBV11-1|many|15
CASSLGRQRDYGYTF
>TRBV7-2|many|13
CASSLGAPYEQYF